This T cell receptor (beta chain) was identified in a study of beta chain features in type 1 diabetes. Trimming removed 7 bases from V and 0 bases from J, with 7 bases in between. The CDR3 has 11 residues. CDR1 and CDR2 (germline): DFQATT, SNEGSKA (reference sequence). This clone was found a few times. Expressed TCRB transcripts were sequenced after all isolated RNA was converted to cDNA. Measured with immunoSEQ multiplex PCR; TCRdb has only the in-frame clones, and not every one. The sample gives over 700,000 clones, 15% to 20% of which show up once; 0.02% to 0.03% is in the top ten. This TCR was sampled from a woman younger than 35 in good health. This rearrangement joins TRBV20-1 to TRBJ2-7, with D unclear. The specimen sequenced was naive CD4+ T cells from blood. CDR3 sequence: CSGYDSYEQYF. The CDR3 DNA reads as TGCAGTGGGTATGACTCCTACGAGCAGTACTTC.